A selection of T cell receptor beta chains follows, all from one sample in a study of identical twins. TCRdb re-called the 5' RACE reads through MiXCR, storing one row per CDR3 protein. The data show hundreds of thousands of distinct CDR3 sequences, with roughly an eighth seen just once and around 1.6% held by the top ten. These same data were also listed under a study on yellow fever vaccine responses in identical twins.

The sample consisted of PBMCs. The receptors shown here come from a woman aged 18-29 years in good health. The CDR3 runs from the conserved cysteine through the conserved F or W. The D gene is left open where the match is weak. Size is omitted from some rows. Given values are once, few, many or a class for expanded clones.

CDR3aa: CASSSTGLGSSETQYF
CDR3nt: TGCGCCAGCAGCTCAACTGGACTAGGCTCTAGCGAGACCCAGTACTTC
abundance: many
j_gene: TRBJ2-5
v_gene: TRBV5-1
d_gene: TRBD2

CDR3aa: CSASPISWDDNEQFF
CDR3nt: TGCAGTGCTAGCCCGATCTCCTGGGACGACAATGAGCAGTTCTTC
abundance: few
j_gene: TRBJ2-1
v_gene: TRBV20-1
d_gene: -

CDR3aa: CATSDFRGLSTDTQYF
CDR3nt: TGTGCCACCAGTGATTTCCGGGGTCTAAGCACAGATACGCAGTATTTT
abundance: few
j_gene: TRBJ2-3
v_gene: TRBV24-1
d_gene: -

CDR3aa: CASSGALEKLFF
CDR3nt: TGTGCCAGCAGCGGCGCTCTTGAAAAACTGTTTTTT
abundance: -
j_gene: TRBJ1-4
v_gene: TRBV2
d_gene: -

CDR3aa: CSGDGLAGGPTDTQYF
CDR3nt: TGCAGTGGGGACGGACTAGCGGGGGGACCGACAGATACGCAGTATTTT
abundance: -
j_gene: TRBJ2-3
v_gene: TRBV20-1
d_gene: TRBD2

CDR3aa: CAISARQGKAFF
CDR3nt: TGTGCCATCAGTGCCCGACAGGGGAAAGCTTTCTTT
abundance: -
j_gene: TRBJ1-1
v_gene: TRBV10-3
d_gene: TRBD1

CDR3aa: CASSRGFSDKSSYNEQFF
CDR3nt: TGTGCCAGCTCTCGTGGGTTTAGCGATAAAAGCTCCTACAATGAGCAGTTCTTC
abundance: few
j_gene: TRBJ2-1
v_gene: TRBV18
d_gene: -

CDR3aa: CASSRGLAGHNEQFF
CDR3nt: TGTGCCAGCAGCCGCGGACTAGCGGGTCATAATGAGCAGTTCTTC
abundance: -
j_gene: TRBJ2-1
v_gene: TRBV7-3
d_gene: TRBD2

CDR3aa: CASSYGTSPTGELFF
CDR3nt: TGTGCCAGCAGCTATGGGACAAGCCCTACCGGGGAGCTGTTTTTT
abundance: -
j_gene: TRBJ2-2
v_gene: TRBV5-5
d_gene: -

CDR3aa: CATSQQGGSEKLFF
CDR3nt: TGTGCCACCAGCCAACAGGGGGGAAGCGAAAAACTGTTTTTT
abundance: many
j_gene: TRBJ1-4
v_gene: TRBV15
d_gene: TRBD1

CDR3aa: CASSILPGRRAFF
CDR3nt: TGTGCCAGTAGTATCTTGCCTGGGAGGAGAGCTTTCTTT
abundance: -
j_gene: TRBJ1-1
v_gene: TRBV19
d_gene: -

CDR3aa: CASSLPSNPQYF
CDR3nt: TGTGCCAGCAGTTTACCCTCAAACCCCCAGTACTTC
abundance: once
j_gene: TRBJ2-4
v_gene: TRBV28
d_gene: -

CDR3aa: CASSQHNPGLAVTDTQYF
CDR3nt: TGCGCCAGCAGCCAACATAATCCCGGACTAGCGGTCACAGATACGCAGTATTTT
abundance: few
j_gene: TRBJ2-3
v_gene: TRBV4-1
d_gene: TRBD2

CDR3aa: CASRNNRGPWGGELFF
CDR3nt: TGTGCCAGCAGGAACAACAGGGGCCCCTGGGGCGGGGAGCTGTTTTTT
abundance: -
j_gene: TRBJ2-2
v_gene: TRBV28
d_gene: TRBD1

CDR3aa: CASSWEGRPQETQYF
CDR3nt: TGCGCCAGCAGCTGGGAGGGGCGTCCCCAAGAGACCCAGTACTTC
abundance: few
j_gene: TRBJ2-5
v_gene: TRBV5-1
d_gene: TRBD2

CDR3aa: CASSLLSTDTQHF
CDR3nt: TGTGCCAGCAGCCTACTAAGCACAGATACGCAGCATTTT
abundance: -
j_gene: TRBJ1-5
v_gene: TRBV7-9
d_gene: -

CDR3aa: CATGPSSYNEQFF
CDR3nt: TGTGCCACTGGACCCAGCTCCTACAATGAGCAGTTCTTC
abundance: many
j_gene: TRBJ2-1
v_gene: TRBV15
d_gene: -

CDR3aa: CASSLAGANSYNEQFF
CDR3nt: TGTGCCAGCAGTTTAGCAGGGGCCAACTCCTACAATGAGCAGTTCTTC
abundance: -
j_gene: TRBJ2-1
v_gene: TRBV28
d_gene: -

CDR3aa: CASSLLGGASQETQYF
CDR3nt: TGTGCCAGCAGTTTATTAGGGGGGGCCTCACAAGAGACCCAGTACTTC
abundance: -
j_gene: TRBJ2-5
v_gene: TRBV28
d_gene: -

CDR3aa: CASTMGPGSPLHF
CDR3nt: TGTGCCAGCACTATGGGACCGGGTTCACCCCTCCACTTT
abundance: many
j_gene: TRBJ1-6
v_gene: TRBV6-1
d_gene: -

CDR3aa: CASTRGGALWETQYF
CDR3nt: TGTGCCAGCACGCGCGGGGGGGCCTTATGGGAGACCCAGTACTTC
abundance: -
j_gene: TRBJ2-5
v_gene: TRBV28
d_gene: TRBD2

CDR3aa: CAISETSGKGNSYNEQFF
CDR3nt: TGTGCCATCAGTGAGACTAGCGGGAAGGGAAATTCCTACAATGAGCAGTTCTTC
abundance: -
j_gene: TRBJ2-1
v_gene: TRBV10-3
d_gene: TRBD2

CDR3aa: CASSQLAGGPYEQFF
CDR3nt: TGCGCCAGCAGCCAACTAGCGGGGGGGCCCTATGAGCAGTTCTTC
abundance: few
j_gene: TRBJ2-1
v_gene: TRBV5-1
d_gene: TRBD2

CDR3aa: CASSAAGPLEAFF
CDR3nt: TGTGCCAGCAGTGCAGCCGGGCCACTTGAAGCTTTCTTT
abundance: few
j_gene: TRBJ1-1
v_gene: TRBV28
d_gene: -

CDR3aa: CASGMGWLTDTQYF
CDR3nt: TGTGCCAGCGGCATGGGATGGCTCACAGATACGCAGTATTTT
abundance: -
j_gene: TRBJ2-3
v_gene: TRBV28
d_gene: -

CDR3aa: CASTSIRTGGALPYEQYF
CDR3nt: TGTGCCAGCACCTCCATCCGGACAGGGGGCGCTTTACCCTACGAGCAGTACTTC
abundance: many
j_gene: TRBJ2-7
v_gene: TRBV28
d_gene: TRBD1

CDR3aa: CASSQAALRNEKLFF
CDR3nt: TGCGCCAGCAGCCAAGCGGCGCTACGGAATGAAAAACTGTTTTTT
abundance: few
j_gene: TRBJ1-4
v_gene: TRBV4-1
d_gene: -

CDR3aa: CASSIRERVLSTDTQYF
CDR3nt: TGTGCCAGTAGTATAAGGGAAAGGGTCCTAAGCACAGATACGCAGTATTTT
abundance: few
j_gene: TRBJ2-3
v_gene: TRBV19
d_gene: -

CDR3aa: CASSLSARTYEQYF
CDR3nt: TGTGCCAGCAGCTTAAGCGCCAGGACCTACGAGCAGTACTTC
abundance: -
j_gene: TRBJ2-7
v_gene: TRBV7-8
d_gene: -

CDR3aa: CASSSGTENEKLFF
CDR3nt: TGTGCCAGCAGTTCCGGGACGGAGAATGAAAAACTGTTTTTT
abundance: many
j_gene: TRBJ1-4
v_gene: TRBV12-3/TRBV12-4
d_gene: -

CDR3aa: CASSLEPGRETQYF
CDR3nt: TGTGCCAGCAGCTTAGAACCTGGCCGGGAGACCCAGTACTTC
abundance: many
j_gene: TRBJ2-5
v_gene: TRBV7-6
d_gene: -

CDR3aa: CASSSGSLSEQFF
CDR3nt: TGTGCCAGCAGTTCGGGAAGTCTGAGTGAGCAGTTCTTC
abundance: -
j_gene: TRBJ2-1
v_gene: TRBV12-3/TRBV12-4
d_gene: -

CDR3aa: CASSPNGREQFF
CDR3nt: TGTGCCAGCAGTCCCAACGGGCGTGAGCAGTTCTTC
abundance: -
j_gene: TRBJ2-1
v_gene: TRBV27
d_gene: -